The 22 T cell receptor beta chains given below trace back to one sample, sequenced in a study of shared clonotypes between healthy human individuals. Clones were sequenced by immunoSEQ multiplex PCR, and TCRdb holds only the in-frame ones, with some missing. The data contain around 2,000,000 clones, 85% to 95% of them singletons. Sequencing was performed on naive CD4+ T cells sorted from blood. Indicated subset: CD45RA+ positively selected. All receptors derive from a man between 18 and 29 years old in good health.

This clone showed up just a few times. This specimen includes other DNA sequences encoding the same CDR3. V is TRBV6-1 and J is TRBJ2-7, with D perhaps being TRBD1 or TRBD2 (5 bases each). CDR3 length: 13 residues. V lost 6 bases, J lost 0 bases, and 9 bases lay in between. Per germline, CDR1 MNHNS and CDR2 SASEGT. The CDR3 sequence is CASSRDGSYEQYF. The CDR3 DNA follows: TGTGCCAGCAGCAGGGACGGCTCCTACGAGCAGTACTTC.

This rearrangement joins TRBV2 to TRBJ2-2; weak D call: TRBD1 (6 bases). Germline CDR1 SNHLY, CDR2 FYNNEI. The CDR3 spans 14 residues. V was shortened by 7 bases and J by 6 bases, with 15 bases between the two germline ends. For the CDR3, the DNA is TGTGCCAGCACCGGACAGAGTGTATCCGGGGAGCTGTTTTTT. Amino acids: CASTGQSVSGELFF. The whole variable domain, filled in from reference TRBV2 and TRBJ2-2, reads EPEVTQTPSHQVTQMGQEVILRCVPISNHLYFYWYRQILGQKVEFLVSFYNNEISEKSEIFDDQFSVERPDGSNFTLKIRSTKLEDSAMYFCASTGQSVSGELFFGEGSRLTVL.

The V gene is TRBV5-1, the J gene TRBJ2-1; 9 bases are shared with TRBD1. The CDR3 is 17 amino acids. Trimming at V came to 3 bases and at J to 1 base, leaving 8 bases not matched to a gene. Germline V CDR1 and CDR2: SGHRS, YFSETQ. CDR3 in amino acids: CASSSAIDRGSYNEQFF. CDR3 bases: TGCGCCAGCAGCTCCGCCATTGACAGGGGGTCCTACAATGAGCAGTTCTTC. The full variable domain, rest sourced from reference TRBV5-1 and TRBJ2-1, is KAGVTQTPRYLIKTRGQQVTLSCSPISGHRSVSWYQQTPGQGLQFLFEYFSETQRNKGNFPGRFSGRQFSNSRSEMNVSTLELGDSALYLCASSSAIDRGSYNEQFFGPGTRLTVL.

The chain carries TRBV19 and TRBJ1-6; 9 positions match TRBD1. The CDR3 is 14 residues long. Germline values: CDR1 LNHDA, CDR2 SQIVND (reference sequence). V was clipped by 6 bases and J by 8 bases; unmatched bases: 5. The CDR3 DNA reads as TGTGCCAGTAGCCCCGGGACAGGGTATTCACCCCTCCACTTT. Translating gives CASSPGTGYSPLHF.

This chain uses TRBV4-1 with TRBJ2-3; D not resolved. CDR1 MGHRA and CDR2 YSYEKL come from the germline V gene. V was pared by 0 bases and J by 6 bases, with 10 bases between. This CDR3 is 14 amino acids long. This CDR3 is CASSQDSTRDTQYF. Written as DNA, the CDR3 is TGCGCCAGCAGCCAAGATAGTACGAGGGATACGCAGTATTTT.

The CDR3 sequence is CASSLGGMVDEQYF. CDR3 nucleotide sequence: TGCGCCAGCAGCTTGGGGGGAATGGTCGACGAGCAGTACTTC. This chain joins TRBV5-1 and TRBJ2-7; D not resolved. V lost 0 bases to trimming and J lost 5 bases, with 12 bases between them. CDR1 and CDR2 from the germline V gene are SGHRS and YFSETQ. This CDR3 region has 14 residues.

The chain links TRBV7-9 to TRBJ2-2; 9 positions agree with TRBD1. Germline trimming cut 5 bases from V and 4 bases from J; bases unmatched to any gene: 5. Per the germline V gene, CDR1 is SEHNR and CDR2 is FQNEAQ (reference sequence). CDR3 length: 15 amino acids. Here the CDR3 reads CASSGTGGATGELFF. CDR3 bases: TGTGCCAGCAGCGGTACAGGGGGCGCCACCGGGGAGCTGTTTTTT.

V gene TRBV18 combines with J gene TRBJ1-1, with a possible D match to TRBD1 (5 bases). V was shortened by 3 bases and J by 3 bases, with 14 bases between the two germline ends. The CDR3 extends over 15 amino acids. Germline lookup yields CDR1 KGHSH and CDR2 LQKENI. CDR3 in DNA: TGTGCCAGCTCACCGCCTGGGAGACAGCACACTGAAGCTTTCTTT. This gives the protein CASSPPGRQHTEAFF.

This clone occurred once. The chain is built from TRBV11-2 and TRBJ1-1, with D tentatively TRBD1 (5 bases). The CDR3 loop spans 14 amino acids. Germline V gives CDR1 SGHAT, CDR2 FQNNGV. V lost 3 bases to trimming and J lost 5 bases, with 13 bases between them. CDR3 sequence: CASSFGGAVTEAFF. The CDR3 coding sequence is TGTGCCAGCAGCTTCGGAGGGGCGGTGACTGAAGCTTTCTTT.

This chain uses TRBV4-3 with TRBJ1-6, with D tentatively TRBD1 (6 bases). V dropped 3 bases and J dropped 7 bases, with 16 bases sitting between them. This CDR3 is built from 16 residues. Germline V gene data show CDR1 as LGHNA and CDR2 as YSLEER. CDR3 in DNA: TGCGCCAGCAGCCAGGGAGGGGGTTCTGCGAATTCACCCCTCCACTTT. Its protein is CASSQGGGSANSPLHF.

The J gene is TRBJ2-1, the V gene TRBV7-2, with TRBD2 as a possible D gene (6 bases). Trimming cost V 4 bases and J 4 bases, with 17 bases left between them. The CDR3 has 16 residues. Germline CDR1 SGHTA, CDR2 FQGNSA. The CDR3 DNA is TGTGCCAGCAGCTCTGACTCCTTCCGGGGGTACAATGAGCAGTTCTTC. Translated, it gives CASSSDSFRGYNEQFF. Drawing the rest from reference TRBV7-2 and TRBJ2-1, the complete variable domain is GAGVSQSPSNKVTEKGKDVELRCDPISGHTALYWYRQSLGQGLEFLIYFQGNSAPDKSGLPSDRFSAERTGGSVSTLTIQRTQQEDSAVYLCASSSDSFRGYNEQFFGPGTRLTVL.

This chain links TRBV18 with TRBJ2-3, with D possibly being TRBD1 or TRBD2 (5 bases each). The V end was cut by 1 base, the J end by 8 bases, with 10 bases between. The CDR3 runs 13 residues. Germline V gene sequence: CDR1 KGHSH, CDR2 LQKENI. The CDR3 spells CASSPQERGTQYF. CDR3 nucleotides: TGTGCCAGCTCACCACAAGAGAGGGGTACGCAGTATTTT.

The rearrangement uses TRBV9 and TRBJ2-1; weak D call: TRBD2 (6 bases). The germline CDR1 and CDR2 sequences are SGDLS and YYNGEE. This CDR3 has 16 amino acids. The V end was cut by 0 bases, the J end by 8 bases, with 18 bases between. The CDR3 sequence: CASSVAGGVTQDEQFF. CDR3 coding DNA: TGTGCCAGCAGCGTAGCTGGAGGGGTCACCCAGGATGAGCAGTTCTTC.

The rearrangement links TRBV9 to TRBJ1-1; tentatively, D is TRBD1 (5 bases). Deletions cut 3 bases from V and 2 bases from J, with 8 bases between. Looked up from germline, CDR1 is SGDLS and CDR2 is YYNGEE. This CDR3 comprises 13 residues. Here the CDR3 DNA reads TGTGCCAGCAGCGGGGACGTTAACACTGAAGCTTTCTTT. It translates to CASSGDVNTEAFF.

The CDR3 bases are TGTGCCTGGAGCGCCCAGGGGATTTGGCATGGTGAGCAGTTCTTC. Translated: CAWSAQGIWHGEQFF. The chain joins TRBV30 to TRBJ2-1; tentatively, D is TRBD1 (6 bases). This CDR3 spans 15 amino acids. Looked up from germline, CDR1 is GTSNPN and CDR2 is SVGIG (reference sequence). V lost 3 bases to trimming and J lost 9 bases, with 21 bases between them. The full variable domain, completed using reference TRBV30 and TRBJ2-1, is SQTIHQWPATLVQPVGSPLSLECTVEGTSNPNLYWYRQAAGRGLQLLFYSVGIGQISSEVPQNLSASRPQDRQFILSSKKLLLSDSGFYLCAWSAQGIWHGEQFFGPGTRLTVL.

The chain uses TRBV6-4 and TRBJ2-7; 13 nucleotides agree with TRBD2. The V gene's germline CDR1 is MRHNA and CDR2 SNTAGT. This CDR3 region has 18 residues. V dropped 5 bases and J dropped 0; count of bases not matched to a gene: 10. The CDR3: CASSTSGRAGGSSYEQYF. CDR3 DNA sequence: TGTGCCAGCAGTACTAGCGGGAGGGCCGGGGGGAGCTCCTACGAGCAGTACTTC.

The CDR3 region has the DNA TGTGCCAGCGGGGGGACTAGCAATCAGCCCCAGCATTTT. This codes for CASGGTSNQPQHF. The gene calls are TRBV27 and TRBJ1-5, with D possibly being TRBD1 (5 bases). The CDR3 sequence is 13 residues long. Trimming removed 8 bases from V and 0 bases from J, with 8 bases in between. Germline CDR1 MNHEY, CDR2 SMNVEV (reference sequence).

Of note for this clone: Different DNA sequences within this sample yield the same CDR3. The chain uses TRBV9 and TRBJ1-2; D gene unclear. Germline CDR1 SGDLS, CDR2 YYNGEE. V lost 0 bases, J lost 2 bases, and 11 bases lay in between. The CDR3 consists of 15 residues. CDR3 in amino acids: CASSVAAGTNYGYTF. CDR3 coding DNA: TGTGCCAGCAGCGTAGCCGCAGGCACAAACTATGGCTACACCTTC.

The J gene is TRBJ2-7, the V gene TRBV6-5; no clear D gene. This CDR3 has 13 amino acids. V shed 7 bases and J shed 1 base, with 11 bases lying between them. In germline, CDR1 is MNHEY, CDR2 SVGAGI. The CDR3 loop reads CASTRLGSYEQYF. Here the CDR3 DNA reads TGTGCCAGCACCCGCTTGGGATCCTACGAGCAGTACTTC.

CDR3 region: CASSKFSQGVRNEQFF. The DNA of the CDR3 is TGTGCCAGCAGCAAATTCTCACAGGGGGTCCGAAATGAGCAGTTCTTC. V gene TRBV21-1 combines with J gene TRBJ2-1; the tabulated D call, TRBD1, remains unverified against the DNA. TRBV21-1 constitutes a pseudogene. The CDR3 sequence is 16 residues long.

V gene TRBV4-3 combines with J gene TRBJ2-1, with TRBD2 identical over 12 bases. Germline V gives CDR1 LGHNA, CDR2 YSLEER. CDR3 length equals 16 residues. Trimming cost V 0 bases and J 7 bases; bases outside gene matches: 4. The CDR3 nucleotides are TGCGCCAGCAGCCAAGATGGGCTAGCGGGAGGGAATGAGCAGTTCTTC. Translated: CASSQDGLAGGNEQFF.

The gene calls are TRBV20-1 and TRBJ1-2; D is unresolved. Germline-derived CDR1 and CDR2 are DFQATT and SNEGSKA (reference sequence). The germline V and J ends were trimmed by 3 bases and 7 bases, with 9 bases remaining between them. The CDR3 is made up of 11 amino acids. The CDR3 spells CSASDGTGYTF. As DNA, the CDR3 is TGCAGTGCTAGTGATGGTACTGGCTACACCTTC.